This passage covers 18 T cell receptor beta chains from one sample sequenced in a study of T cells in Graves' hyperthyroidism and ophthalmopathy. Using RNA transcripts as the source, TCR beta CDR3 regions were amplified. HTBI primers drove first-round RT-PCR of the TCR CDR3. TCRdb passed the multiplex PCR reads through MiXCR, listing each CDR3 protein once. This table has about 640,000 distinct CDR3 sequences, roughly 20% appearing once. The sample consisted of blood. Receptors originate from a man younger than 40 with Graves' ophthalmopathy.

This clonotype was found a few times. This CDR3 reads CASTPRGGTDTQYF. CDR3 coding DNA: TGCGCCAGCACCCCCAGGGGGGGCACAGATACGCAGTATTTT. The chain links TRBV5-1 to TRBJ2-3; a possible D gene is TRBD1 (7 bases). CDR3 size: 14 residues. V was trimmed by 6 bases and J by 1 base, leaving 12 bases between them. Germline V lookup: CDR1 SGHRS, CDR2 YFSETQ.

This clonotype was counted only a few times. The rearrangement uses TRBV6-6 and TRBJ1-5, with 7 bases aligning to TRBD1. The germline V gene has CDR1 MNHNY and CDR2 SVGAGI (reference sequence). This CDR3 contains 14 residues. Losses at the gene ends were 2 bases for V and 4 bases for J; bases not matched to a gene: 2. DNA of the CDR3: TGTGCCAGCAGTTACGGGACAGATAATCAGCCCCAGCATTTT. Its protein product is CASSYGTDNQPQHF.

The chain couples TRBV29-1 to TRBJ2-1; possible D gene TRBD2, 5 bases. V lost 5 bases and J 0 bases, leaving 11 bases between the germline ends. Germline assignment: CDR1 SQVTM and CDR2 ANQGSEA. The CDR3 spans 14 residues. CDR3 bases: TGCAGCGTTCGGACTTTGGGCTCCTACAATGAGCAGTTCTTC. Protein: CSVRTLGSYNEQFF.

This clonotype was seen a few times. The chain carries TRBV10-3 and TRBJ2-1; TRBD2 matches 13 bases. The CDR3 runs to 15 residues. Germline lookup yields CDR1 ENHRY and CDR2 SYGVKD. Trimming removed 7 bases from V and 8 bases from J; junction bases left unmatched: 8. The CDR3: CAINTGTSGTDEQFF. CDR3 coding DNA: TGTGCCATCAATACCGGGACTAGCGGGACCGATGAGCAGTTCTTC.

This clonotype was seen only a few times. The rearrangement joins TRBV15 to TRBJ2-2; D is unclear. Germline assignment: CDR1 LNHNV and CDR2 YYDKDF (reference sequence). The CDR3 is made up of 18 amino acids. V was shortened by 0 bases and J by 2 bases, with 16 bases between the two germline ends. The CDR3 reads CATSRDLISLRNTGELFF. DNA of the CDR3: TGTGCCACCAGCAGAGATTTGATCTCTCTAAGAAACACCGGGGAGCTGTTTTTT.

The rearrangement joins TRBV7-9 to TRBJ2-7; 7 bases are shared with TRBD1. V lost 4 bases to trimming and J lost 6 bases; unmatched junction nucleotides: 12. Germline V gives CDR1 SEHNR, CDR2 FQNEAQ (reference sequence). The CDR3 contains 15 residues. CDR3 DNA: TGTGCCAGCAGCTCCACTGACAGGGCTTCAGGCGAGCAGTACTTC. The encoded protein is CASSSTDRASGEQYF.

This clonotype appeared many times. The chain has TRBV27 and TRBJ2-7, with D unresolved. Trimming cost V 6 bases and J 3 bases, with 12 bases left between them. CDR3 length equals 13 residues. Germline CDR1 and CDR2: MNHEY and SMNVEV (reference sequence). The CDR3 DNA sequence: TGTGCCAGCAGCTTAGGCCTGAGCTACGAGCAGTACTTC. It encodes CASSLGLSYEQYF.

This clonotype was seen a handful of times. Here the CDR3 DNA reads TGTGCCAGCTCCCGATGGCGTACAGATACGCAGTATTTT. Residues: CASSRWRTDTQYF. The chain couples TRBV9 to TRBJ2-3; D is unclear. The CDR3 contains 13 residues. Per germline, CDR1 SGDLS and CDR2 YYNGEE. The V end was cut by 7 bases, the J end by 3 bases, with 12 bases between. The full variable domain, in which reference TRBV9 and TRBJ2-3 provide the parts outside the CDR3, is DSGVTQTPKHLITATGQRVTLRCSPRSGDLSVYWYQQSLDQGLQFLIQYYNGEERAKGNILERFSAQQFPDLHSELNLSSLELGDSALYFCASSRWRTDTQYFGPGTRLTVL.

This clonotype was counted between two and nine times. The genes are TRBV20-1 and TRBJ1-3; no firm D call. CDR3 length equals 15 residues. CDR1 DFQATT and CDR2 SNEGSKA come from the germline V gene (reference sequence). V lost 0 bases to trimming and J lost 3 bases, with 12 bases between them. The CDR3 here is CSARDETGDGNTIYF. The CDR3 DNA is TGCAGTGCTAGAGATGAGACCGGGGATGGAAACACCATATATTTT.

The rearrangement links TRBV29-1 to TRBJ1-4; TRBD1 agrees at 7 bases. The germline V gene encodes CDR1 SQVTM and CDR2 ANQGSEA. V lost 3 bases to trimming and J lost 5 bases; unmatched junction nucleotides: 0. This CDR3 is built from 12 residues. The CDR3 sequence: CSVETGNEKLFF. The CDR3 nucleotides read TGCAGCGTTGAGACAGGGAATGAAAAACTGTTTTTT.

The rearrangement joins TRBV14 to TRBJ2-3, with D possibly TRBD1 on 6 matching bases. V was pared by 0 bases and J by 6 bases, with 10 bases between. Germline-derived CDR1 and CDR2 are SGHDN and FVKESK. The CDR3 length is 14 residues. The DNA of the CDR3 is TGTGCCAGCAGCCAAGATCCAGGGGAGGATACGCAGTATTTT. It yields the protein CASSQDPGEDTQYF. Filled out from reference TRBV14 and TRBJ2-3, the complete variable domain reads EAGVTQFPSHSVIEKGQTVTLRCDPISGHDNLYWYRRVMGKEIKFLLHFVKESKQDESGMPNNRFLAERTGGTYSTLKVQPAELEDSGVYFCASSQDPGEDTQYFGPGTRLTVL.

This clonotype was seen only a few times. The CDR3 coding sequence is TGTGCCATCAGTGAACTGGGAGGGAGACCCTACGAGCAGTACTTC. It yields the protein CAISELGGRPYEQYF. V and J are TRBV10-3 and TRBJ2-7; 7 bases are a match to TRBD2. This CDR3 is 15 amino acids long. Germline V gene lookup returns CDR1 ENHRY and CDR2 SYGVKD. The trim removed 3 bases at V and 2 bases at J, leaving 7 bases unmatched.

This clonotype was seen at least ten times. The rearrangement links TRBV27 to TRBJ1-3; D perhaps matches TRBD1 (5 bases). The V gene lost 6 bases and the J gene lost 0 bases, with 12 bases spanning the gap. This CDR3 is 15 amino acids long. CDR1 MNHEY and CDR2 SMNVEV come from the germline V gene (reference sequence). The CDR3 protein is CASSLDRSSGNTIYF. The DNA for the CDR3 is TGTGCCAGCAGCCTTGACAGATCCTCTGGAAACACCATATATTTT.

This clonotype has only a few counts. This chain connects TRBV6-1 to TRBJ1-4, with no clear D. CDR1 and CDR2 from the germline V gene are MNHNS and SASEGT. This CDR3 contains 13 residues. Between the trimmed V and J ends, which lost 7 bases and 4 bases, there was a span of 10 bases. The DNA of the CDR3 is TGTGCCAGCATGAGGACGGATAATGAAAAACTGTTTTTT. Translation gives CASMRTDNEKLFF.

The rearrangement uses TRBV27 and TRBJ2-1; TRBD2 agrees at 14 bases. The germline gives CDR1 MNHEY, CDR2 SMNVEV (reference sequence). This CDR3 is built from 15 residues. The trim removed 3 bases at V and 9 bases at J, leaving 4 bases unmatched. CDR3 amino acids: CASSLTSGRVGEQFF. Here the CDR3 DNA reads TGTGCCAGCAGTTTGACTAGCGGGAGGGTGGGTGAGCAGTTCTTC.

This clonotype came up a few times. The genes are TRBV28 and TRBJ1-6; no definite D call. The CDR3 covers 12 residues. Trimming cost V 10 bases and J 11 bases, with 15 bases left between them. Germline lookup yields CDR1 MDHEN and CDR2 SYDVKM. The CDR3 spells CATGLGSTPLHF. The CDR3 DNA reads as TGTGCCACCGGATTGGGATCGACACCCCTCCACTTT.

The chain links TRBV10-3 to TRBJ2-1; 11 bases agree with TRBD1. Germline V gene lookup returns CDR1 ENHRY and CDR2 SYGVKD. After removal of 4 bases from V and 4 bases from J, the junction contained 6 bases not matched to a gene. The CDR3 loop spans 16 amino acids. CDR3 coding DNA: TGTGCCATCAGTGCAGAGGGGGACAGGGGGTACAATGAGCAGTTCTTC. Its protein is CAISAEGDRGYNEQFF.

This rearrangement joins TRBV6-1 to TRBJ2-7, with 11 bases that match TRBD2. CDR1 is MNHNS and CDR2 is SASEGT in the germline V gene. The CDR3 runs to 14 residues. V shed 5 bases and J 7 bases; nucleotides not matched to a gene: 7. CDR3 residues: CASSKLAGVGEQYF. CDR3 nucleotides: TGTGCCAGCAGTAAACTAGCGGGAGTGGGAGAGCAGTACTTC.